Each of the 7 T cell receptor beta chains below was sequenced from the same sample in a study of T cells in Graves' hyperthyroidism and ophthalmopathy. Amplification of TCR beta CDR3 regions was performed using RNA transcripts as template. HTBI primers were the set used in a first-round RT-PCR of the TCR CDR3. TCRdb re-called the multiplex PCR reads with MiXCR, one entry per CDR3 protein. This sample has 470,000 or so distinct CDR3 sequences; less than 25% occur once, and the top ten carry 26%. Sequenced input: blood. The receptors stem from a man younger than 30 with Graves' hyperthyroidism.

This clonotype was observed at least ten times. The genes are TRBV19 and TRBJ1-1, with D tentatively TRBD1 (6 bases). Germline values: CDR1 LNHDA, CDR2 SQIVND (reference sequence). The CDR3 runs 15 residues. V shed 5 bases and J shed 3 bases, with 16 bases lying between them. The CDR3 sequence: CASSPMGGGYTEAFF. In DNA form, the CDR3 reads TGTGCCAGTAGTCCTATGGGAGGGGGTTACACTGAAGCTTTCTTT.

This clonotype was counted a few times. The chain recombines TRBV30 with TRBJ2-3, with unresolved D. The V end was cut by 0 bases, the J end by 10 bases, with 8 bases between. There are 11 residues in the CDR3. Looked up from germline, CDR1 is GTSNPN and CDR2 is SVGIG (reference sequence). In DNA, the CDR3 is TGTGCCTGGAGTGTAGGTCAGGCGCAGTATTTT. Residues: CAWSVGQAQYF.

Notes on this clonotype: No conserved phenylalanine or tryptophan is present at the end of the CDR3, so a read error is the likely explanation. This chain's CDR3 is CASQAAQRGYGYTV. Written as DNA, the CDR3 is TGTGCCAGCCAAGCGGCCCAGAGGGGCTATGGCTACACCGTC. The V and J genes are TRBV2 and TRBJ1-2, with a weak D call TRBD1 (5 bases). The CDR3 consists of 14 residues. Germline V gene data show CDR1 as SNHLY and CDR2 as FYNNEI. V dropped 8 bases and J dropped 4 bases, with 17 bases sitting between them.

This clonotype was recorded many times. The DNA is left out, because the CDR3 cannot be placed on it with certainty; the CDR3 is given as TCRdb lists it. The chain has TRBV6-5 and TRBJ1-1; the table's D gene call, TRBD1, was not cross checked with the DNA. Germline V gene lookup returns CDR1 MNHEY and CDR2 SVGAGI. Ends included, the CDR3 has 15 residues. The CDR3: CASSTSDRLGAEAFF.

Many counts were recorded for this clonotype. This chain uses TRBV19 with TRBJ1-1; 9 bases line up with TRBD1. Trimming cost V 0 bases and J 0 bases; bases outside gene matches: 5. The CDR3 loop spans 17 amino acids. Germline CDR1 is LNHDA and CDR2 is SQIVND (reference sequence). This CDR3 is CASSIDSGQGLNTEAFF. CDR3 nucleotides: TGTGCCAGTAGTATAGACTCGGGACAGGGACTGAACACTGAAGCTTTCTTT.

This clonotype was counted ten times or more. CDR3 DNA sequence: TGCGCCAGCAGCCAAGATGGTTTGGAGACCTATCTCGAGACCCAGTACTTC. Encoded protein: CASSQDGLETYLETQYF. The chain employs TRBV4-1 and TRBJ2-5; D not certain. This CDR3 spans 17 amino acids. Germline values: CDR1 MGHRA, CDR2 YSYEKL. Trimming stripped 0 bases from V and 5 bases from J, with 19 bases between.

The rearrangement links TRBV12-3 or TRBV12-4 to TRBJ1-5; tentative D call: TRBD1 (6 bases). V lost 5 bases and J 3 bases, leaving 11 bases between the germline ends. This CDR3 has 14 amino acids. The CDR3 coding sequence is TGTGCCAGCAGTGTCGGGACATTCAATCAGCCCCAGCATTTT. As protein: CASSVGTFNQPQHF.